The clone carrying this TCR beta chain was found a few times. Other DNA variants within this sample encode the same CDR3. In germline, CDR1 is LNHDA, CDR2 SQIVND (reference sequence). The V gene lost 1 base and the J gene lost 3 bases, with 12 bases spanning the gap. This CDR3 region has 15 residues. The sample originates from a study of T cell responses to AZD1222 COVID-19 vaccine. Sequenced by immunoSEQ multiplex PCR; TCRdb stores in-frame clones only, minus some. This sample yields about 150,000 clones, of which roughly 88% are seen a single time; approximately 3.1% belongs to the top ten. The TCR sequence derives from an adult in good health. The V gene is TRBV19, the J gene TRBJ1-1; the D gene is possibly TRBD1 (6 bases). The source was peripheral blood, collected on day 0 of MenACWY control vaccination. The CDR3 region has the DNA TGTGCCAGTAGTATAGGGACAGCCATCGACACTGAAGCTTTCTTT. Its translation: CASSIGTAIDTEAFF.